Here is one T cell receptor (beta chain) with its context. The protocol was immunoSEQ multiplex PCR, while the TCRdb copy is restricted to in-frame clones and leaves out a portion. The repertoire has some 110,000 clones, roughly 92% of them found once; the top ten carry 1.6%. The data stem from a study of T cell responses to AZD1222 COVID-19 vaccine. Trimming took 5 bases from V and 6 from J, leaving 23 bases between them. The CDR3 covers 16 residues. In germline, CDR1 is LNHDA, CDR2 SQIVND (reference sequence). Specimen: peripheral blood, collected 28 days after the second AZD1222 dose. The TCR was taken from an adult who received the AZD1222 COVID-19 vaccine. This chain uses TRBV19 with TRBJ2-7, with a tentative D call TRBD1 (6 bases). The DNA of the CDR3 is TGTGCCAGTAGTGTCCTTTTTGATCAGGGGTCGGGCGAGCAGTACTTC. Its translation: CASSVLFDQGSGEQYF.